The sample holds a few counts of the clone carrying this T cell receptor beta chain. The antigen is undetermined. The TCR alpha and TCR beta cDNA libraries, bearing sample barcodes and UMIs, were generated by 5'RACE using constant-segment primers. Using its own MiXCR run on the 5' RACE reads, TCRdb lists one record per CDR3 protein. This sample yields approximately 44,000 distinct CDR3 sequences, of which 7.3% are seen a single time; 1.4% belongs to the top ten. The sample comes from a study of T-cell memory formation after mild COVID-19. Whole-study context: The study found TCR clusters largely donor specific. Study findings and constraints: CD4+ contracting clones were found mainly in CM and EM, and CD8+ ones in EMRA. Pre-infection memory carried some responding clones, suggesting that cross-reactive memory joined.

The TCR comes from a man aged 18-30 years who had mild COVID-19 (a few samples of this study predate the infection). Cell type and time point are not known. The sequencing sample was made of PBMCs or a T cell subset sorted from them (not recorded which).

The CDR3 loop is CASSVAGTSYEQFF. The CDR3 DNA sequence: TGTGCCAGCAGCGTAGCCGGGACTAGCTATGAGCAGTTCTTC. This chain joins TRBV9 and TRBJ2-1; 9 bases match TRBD2. Germline CDR1 and CDR2: SGDLS and YYNGEE. Unmatched junction bases numbered 3, after V lost 0 bases and J lost 8 bases. The CDR3 covers 14 residues.